Listed here are 22 T cell receptor beta chains from one sample, sequenced in a study of control samples from healthy donors and cancer patients. Clones were sequenced by immunoSEQ multiplex PCR, and TCRdb holds only the in-frame ones, with some missing. The sample yields approximately 60,000 clones, 90% seen once. What was sequenced was PBMCs. These receptors were obtained from a woman in her fifties or sixties with colorectal cancer.

This rearrangement joins TRBV28 to TRBJ1-2, with a possible D match to TRBD1 (6 bases). V lost 3 bases, J lost 7 bases, and 12 bases lay in between. The CDR3 has 13 residues. Looked up from germline, CDR1 is MDHEN and CDR2 is SYDVKM. The CDR3 DNA sequence: TGTGCCAGCAGTTTGGTACAGGGAAGTGGCTACACCTTC. It is translated as CASSLVQGSGYTF.

This clone appeared a single time. The rearrangement joins TRBV18 to TRBJ1-2; maybe TRBD1 (6 bases). Per the germline V gene, CDR1 is KGHSH and CDR2 is LQKENI. V lost 3 bases to trimming and J lost 8 bases, with 19 bases between them. The CDR3 has 15 residues. This CDR3 is CASSPPWGLPLGYTF. CDR3 DNA sequence: TGTGCCAGCTCACCCCCGTGGGGGCTTCCCCTGGGCTACACCTTC.

For the CDR3, the DNA is TGTGCCAGCAGTCCGGGACAGGGCTCTTCTAATTCACCCCTCCACTTT. Translation gives CASSPGQGSSNSPLHF. J is TRBJ1-6 and V is TRBV5-4, with 9 nucleotides matching TRBD1. V lost 5 bases to trimming and J lost 6 bases; unmatched junction nucleotides: 9. This CDR3 spans 16 amino acids. CDR1 is SGHNT and CDR2 is YYREEE in the germline V gene (reference sequence).

In DNA, the CDR3 is TGTGCCAGCAGTCTAGCGGGAGGAGCCTACAATGAGCAGTTCTTC. As protein: CASSLAGGAYNEQFF. The chain uses TRBV7-6 and TRBJ2-1; TRBD2 matches 11 bases. Trimming took 6 bases from V and 2 from J; bases not matched to a gene: 3. The CDR3 covers 15 residues. Germline CDR1 reads SGHVS; CDR2 reads FNYEAQ.

The J gene is TRBJ1-1, the V gene TRBV6-5; maybe TRBD1 (5 bases). The CDR3 is made up of 13 amino acids. Trimming pared 6 bases from V and 1 base from J, leaving 9 bases between. CDR1 is MNHEY and CDR2 is SVGAGI in the germline V gene. CDR3: CASRSTANTEAFF. The CDR3 nucleotides read TGTGCCAGCAGATCGACAGCGAACACTGAAGCTTTCTTT.

This chain uses TRBV30 with TRBJ2-7; a possible D gene is TRBD1 (5 bases). The CDR3 covers 13 residues. With 1 base removed from V and 7 bases from J, the gap between germline ends came to 14 bases. Germline CDR1 reads GTSNPN; CDR2 reads SVGIG (reference sequence). For the CDR3, the DNA is TGTGCCTGGAGTGATTCCACCCCAGGGGAGCAGTACTTC. It encodes CAWSDSTPGEQYF.

This rearrangement joins TRBV10-1 to TRBJ2-3; the match to TRBD2 covers 10 bases. This CDR3 region has 17 residues. Germline CDR1 and CDR2: WNHNN and SYGVQD (reference sequence). V was pared by 5 bases and J by 2 bases, with 10 bases of the junction left unmatched. The CDR3 nucleotides read TGCGCCAGCAGTTCCGGACTAGCGGCCTCAAACACAGATACGCAGTATTTT. As protein: CASSSGLAASNTDTQYF.

This clone was detected only a few times. The chain has TRBV2 and TRBJ1-3; no reliable D call. Germline CDR1 and CDR2: SNHLY and FYNNEI. This CDR3 is 14 amino acids long. V was trimmed by 4 bases and J by 5 bases, leaving 12 bases between them. The CDR3 sequence is CASSAATRRNTIYF. The CDR3 DNA reads TGTGCCAGCAGTGCCGCGACGAGGAGAAACACCATATATTTT. The full variable domain, rest sourced from reference TRBV2 and TRBJ1-3, is EPEVTQTPSHQVTQMGQEVILRCVPISNHLYFYWYRQILGQKVEFLVSFYNNEISEKSEIFDDQFSVERPDGSNFTLKIRSTKLEDSAMYFCASSAATRRNTIYFGEGSWLTVV.

The chain recombines TRBV18 with TRBJ2-3; D call uncertain. Germline CDR1 and CDR2: KGHSH and LQKENI. Deletions cut 3 bases from V and 1 base from J, with 11 bases between. This CDR3 has 15 amino acids. The CDR3 here is CASSPGQVRTDTQYF. CDR3 in DNA: TGTGCCAGCTCACCTGGGCAGGTCCGCACAGATACGCAGTATTTT.

The rearrangement uses TRBV5-1 and TRBJ1-5; D unresolved. The V gene lost 0 bases and the J gene lost 0 bases, with 10 bases spanning the gap. Germline V CDR1 and CDR2: SGHRS, YFSETQ. The CDR3 covers 16 residues. The CDR3: CASSLGPPISNQPQHF. The CDR3 DNA sequence: TGCGCCAGCAGCTTGGGCCCCCCTATTAGCAATCAGCCCCAGCATTTT.

V and J are TRBV19 and TRBJ2-6; tentatively, D is TRBD1 or TRBD2 (5 bases each). The germline V gene encodes CDR1 LNHDA and CDR2 SQIVND (reference sequence). This CDR3 has 17 amino acids. The V gene lost 3 bases and the J gene lost 0 bases, with 12 bases spanning the gap. The CDR3 loop reads CASSIQGGGSGANVLTF. The CDR3 nucleotides read TGTGCCAGTAGTATTCAGGGCGGAGGCTCTGGGGCCAACGTCCTGACTTTC.

The chain couples TRBV5-1 to TRBJ1-5; 10 positions agree with TRBD1. CDR3 length: 15 residues. CDR1 is SGHRS and CDR2 is YFSETQ in the germline V gene. With V trimmed by 0 bases and J by 5 bases, 2 bases remained unmatched. In DNA form, the CDR3 reads TGCGCCAGCAGCTTGGACGGGACAGGGGATCAGCCCCAGCATTTT. The encoded protein is CASSLDGTGDQPQHF.

J is TRBJ1-2 and V is TRBV6-6; 7 positions match TRBD1. V lost 6 bases and J lost 8; bases outside the gene matches: 12. Germline-derived CDR1 and CDR2 are MNHNY and SVGAGI (reference sequence). The CDR3 totals 14 residues. The CDR3 sequence: CASSQMTGQEGYTF. CDR3 bases: TGTGCCAGCAGCCAAATGACAGGGCAGGAGGGCTACACCTTC.

The J gene is TRBJ2-5, the V gene TRBV5-1; 8 nucleotides match TRBD2. Germline V lookup: CDR1 SGHRS, CDR2 YFSETQ. After removal of 0 bases from V and 1 base from J, the junction contained 5 bases not matched to a gene. The CDR3 contains 16 residues. The CDR3 sequence is CASSLAEAGVQETQYF. DNA of the CDR3: TGCGCCAGCAGCTTGGCCGAAGCGGGGGTCCAAGAGACCCAGTACTTC.

V usage is TRBV5-1 and J usage is TRBJ1-1; TRBD1 might be the D (5 bases). The germline V gene encodes CDR1 SGHRS and CDR2 YFSETQ. Trimming took 5 bases from V and 7 from J, leaving 12 bases between them. The CDR3 extends over 12 amino acids. CDR3 sequence: CASRKGLGEAFF. CDR3 in DNA: TGCGCCAGCAGGAAGGGGTTGGGTGAAGCTTTCTTT.

The chain uses TRBV29-1 and TRBJ2-3, with D possibly being TRBD2 (6 bases). Trimming stripped 7 bases from V and 6 bases from J, with 11 bases between. This CDR3 region has 11 residues. Germline loops: CDR1 SQVTM, CDR2 ANQGSEA. The CDR3: CSGGLGDTQYF. Here the CDR3 DNA reads TGCAGCGGGGGACTCGGGGATACGCAGTATTTT.

V gene TRBV6-5 combines with J gene TRBJ1-1; TRBD1 might be the D (5 bases). V lost 4 bases and J 2 bases, leaving 17 bases between the germline ends. This CDR3 is 16 amino acids long. Germline assignment: CDR1 MNHEY and CDR2 SVGAGI. For the CDR3, the DNA is TGTGCCAGCAGTTCACCCTCTTGGGGCGGCAACACTGAAGCTTTCTTT. This codes for CASSSPSWGGNTEAFF.

The chain combines TRBV2 with TRBJ2-7; D might be TRBD1 or TRBD2, each matching 5 bases. V was shortened by 8 bases and J by 4 bases, with 15 bases between the two germline ends. Germline CDR1 SNHLY, CDR2 FYNNEI. There are 13 residues in the CDR3. CDR3 nucleotides: TGTGCCAGCGGAAGGCTTGGGGGTTACGAGCAGTACTTC. This gives the protein CASGRLGGYEQYF. Full variable domain (outside the CDR3, taken from reference TRBV2 and TRBJ2-7): EPEVTQTPSHQVTQMGQEVILRCVPISNHLYFYWYRQILGQKVEFLVSFYNNEISEKSEIFDDQFSVERPDGSNFTLKIRSTKLEDSAMYFCASGRLGGYEQYFGPGTRLTVT.

This chain uses TRBV5-1 with TRBJ1-6; 12 nucleotides match TRBD1. V was clipped by 4 bases and J by 11 bases; unmatched bases: 10. Germline CDR1 reads SGHRS; CDR2 reads YFSETQ. The CDR3 loop spans 16 amino acids. The CDR3 DNA sequence: TGCGCCAGCAGCACCTCCGGGACAGGGGGCGGCGCACCCCTCCACTTT. It codes for CASSTSGTGGGAPLHF.

The genes are TRBV28 and TRBJ2-1, with 11 nucleotides matching TRBD2. V was clipped by 6 bases and J by 14 bases; unmatched bases: 15. Per the germline V gene, CDR1 is MDHEN and CDR2 is SYDVKM. The CDR3 is 15 amino acids. The CDR3 sequence is CASRPLAGGNPGEFF. DNA for the CDR3: TGTGCCAGCAGGCCCCTAGCGGGAGGCAACCCCGGGGAGTTCTTC.

This chain uses TRBV9 with TRBJ1-2; D ambiguous. CDR1 and CDR2 from the germline V gene are SGDLS and YYNGEE. The CDR3 spans 16 residues. Trimming shortened V by 0 bases and J by 4 bases, and 16 bases separated the two germline ends. CDR3 in DNA: TGTGCCAGCAGCGTAGATCCCAGCCTCGGAGGCTATGGCTACACCTTC. Its translation is CASSVDPSLGGYGYTF.

This chain links TRBV6-5 with TRBJ1-2; TRBD1 matches at 9 bases. The germline CDR1 and CDR2 sequences are MNHEY and SVGAGI. V lost 7 bases to trimming and J lost 7 bases; unmatched junction nucleotides: 10. CDR3 length: 14 residues. The CDR3 sequence is CASTGDRVASGYTF. The CDR3 nucleotides read TGTGCCAGCACGGGGGACAGGGTAGCGAGTGGCTACACCTTC.